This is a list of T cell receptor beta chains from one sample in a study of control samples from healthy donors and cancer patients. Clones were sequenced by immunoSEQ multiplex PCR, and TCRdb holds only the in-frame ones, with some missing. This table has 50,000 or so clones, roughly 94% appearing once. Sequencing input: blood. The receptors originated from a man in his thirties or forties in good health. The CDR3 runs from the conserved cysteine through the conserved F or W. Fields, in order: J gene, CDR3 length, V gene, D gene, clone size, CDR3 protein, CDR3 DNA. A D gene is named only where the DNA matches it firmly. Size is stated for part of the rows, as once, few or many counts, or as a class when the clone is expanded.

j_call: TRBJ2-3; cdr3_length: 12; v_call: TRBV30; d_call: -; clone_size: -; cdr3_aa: CAWSLRTDTQYF; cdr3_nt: TGTGCCTGGAGCCTGCGCACAGATACGCAGTATTTT
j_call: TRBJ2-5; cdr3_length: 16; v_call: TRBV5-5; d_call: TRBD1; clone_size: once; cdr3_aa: CASSQGTGGMGETQYF; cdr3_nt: TGTGCCAGCAGCCAGGGGACAGGGGGCATGGGAGAGACCCAGTACTTC
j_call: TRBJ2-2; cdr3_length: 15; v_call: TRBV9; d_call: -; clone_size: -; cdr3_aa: CASSVVAGSTGELFF; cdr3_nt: TGTGCCAGCAGCGTAGTTGCAGGGTCGACCGGGGAGCTGTTTTTT
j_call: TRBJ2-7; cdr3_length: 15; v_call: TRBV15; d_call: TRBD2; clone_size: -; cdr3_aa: CATSISGGPRGEQYF; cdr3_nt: TGTGCCACCAGCATTAGCGGGGGACCTCGAGGCGAGCAGTACTTC
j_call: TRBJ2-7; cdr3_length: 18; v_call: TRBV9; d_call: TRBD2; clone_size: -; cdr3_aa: CASSAGTSGREISYEQYF; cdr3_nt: TGTGCCAGCAGCGCCGGGACTAGCGGGAGGGAAATCTCCTACGAGCAGTACTTC
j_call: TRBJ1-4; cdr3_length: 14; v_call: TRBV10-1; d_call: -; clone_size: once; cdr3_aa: CARLEDQDGEKLFF; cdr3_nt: TGCGCCAGACTAGAGGACCAAGACGGGGAGAAACTGTTTTTT
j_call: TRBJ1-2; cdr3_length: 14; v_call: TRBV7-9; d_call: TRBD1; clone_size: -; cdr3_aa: CASSSGDRYYGYTF; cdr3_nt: TGTGCCAGCAGTTCCGGGGACAGATACTATGGCTACACCTTC
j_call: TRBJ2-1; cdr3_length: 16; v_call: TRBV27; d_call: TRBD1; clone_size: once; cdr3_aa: CASSTSDRIPYNEQFF; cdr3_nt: TGTGCCAGCAGTACCTCGGACAGGATCCCCTACAATGAGCAGTTCTTC
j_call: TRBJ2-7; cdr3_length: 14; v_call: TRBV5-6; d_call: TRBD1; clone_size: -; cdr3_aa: CASSPGQGSYEQYF; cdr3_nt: TGTGCCAGCAGCCCGGGACAGGGGTCCTACGAGCAGTACTTC
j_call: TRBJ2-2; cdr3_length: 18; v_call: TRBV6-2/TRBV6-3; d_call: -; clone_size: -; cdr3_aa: CASSYITSRASNTGELFF; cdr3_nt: TGTGCCAGCAGTTACATAACTTCGCGAGCTTCGAACACCGGGGAGCTGTTTTTT
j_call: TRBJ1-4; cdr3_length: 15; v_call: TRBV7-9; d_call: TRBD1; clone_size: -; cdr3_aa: CASSSWTGPNEKLFF; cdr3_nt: TGTGCCAGCAGCTCCTGGACAGGTCCTAATGAAAAACTGTTTTTT
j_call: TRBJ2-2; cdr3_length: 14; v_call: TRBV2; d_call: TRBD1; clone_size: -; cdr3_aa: CATQGTANTGELFF; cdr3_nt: TGTGCCACCCAGGGGACAGCGAACACCGGGGAGCTGTTTTTT
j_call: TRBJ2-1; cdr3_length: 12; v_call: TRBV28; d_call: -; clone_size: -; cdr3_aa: CASSFYPNEQFF; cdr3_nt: TGTGCCAGCAGTTTCTACCCTAATGAGCAGTTCTTC
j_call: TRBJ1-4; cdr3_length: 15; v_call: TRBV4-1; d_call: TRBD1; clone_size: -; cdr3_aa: CASSLIRQGAEKLFF; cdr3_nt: TGCGCCAGCAGCCTGATTCGACAGGGGGCTGAAAAACTGTTTTTT
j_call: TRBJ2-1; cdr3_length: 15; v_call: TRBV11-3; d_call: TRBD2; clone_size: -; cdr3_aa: CASSRESGRGPEQFF; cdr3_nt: TGTGCCAGCAGCCGGGAAAGCGGGAGGGGCCCGGAGCAGTTCTTC
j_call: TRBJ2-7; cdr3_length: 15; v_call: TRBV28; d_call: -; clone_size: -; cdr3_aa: CASRPPGSLSYEQYF; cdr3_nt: TGTGCCAGCAGGCCACCTGGGAGCCTTTCCTACGAGCAGTACTTC
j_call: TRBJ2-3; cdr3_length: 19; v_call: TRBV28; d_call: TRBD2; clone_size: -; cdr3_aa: CASSRPLGLAGHLGDTQYF; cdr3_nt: TGTGCCAGCAGCCGTCCCCTGGGACTAGCGGGTCACCTTGGCGATACGCAGTATTTT
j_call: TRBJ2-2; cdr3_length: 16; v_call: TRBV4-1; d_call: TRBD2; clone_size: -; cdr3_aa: CASSQAPPGGTGELFF; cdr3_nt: TGCGCCAGCAGCCAAGCCCCCCCGGGAGGGACCGGGGAGCTGTTTTTT
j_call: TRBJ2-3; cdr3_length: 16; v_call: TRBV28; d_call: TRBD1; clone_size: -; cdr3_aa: CASSPDRERSTDTQYF; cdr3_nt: TGTGCCAGCAGTCCGGACAGGGAGCGGAGCACAGATACGCAGTATTTT
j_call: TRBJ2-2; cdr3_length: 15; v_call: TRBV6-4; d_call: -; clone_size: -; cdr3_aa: CASSQEGRGTGELFF; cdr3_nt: TGTGCCAGCAGTCAAGAGGGCAGGGGCACCGGGGAGCTGTTTTTT
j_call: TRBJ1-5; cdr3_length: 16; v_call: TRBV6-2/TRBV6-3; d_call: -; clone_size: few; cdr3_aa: CASSAHLRMGNQPQHF; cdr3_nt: TGTGCCAGCAGTGCACACCTTCGGATGGGCAATCAGCCCCAGCATTTT
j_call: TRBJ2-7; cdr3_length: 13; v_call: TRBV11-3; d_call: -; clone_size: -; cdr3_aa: CASSQELRTEQYF; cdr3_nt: TGTGCCAGCAGTCAGGAGTTGCGGACAGAGCAGTACTTC
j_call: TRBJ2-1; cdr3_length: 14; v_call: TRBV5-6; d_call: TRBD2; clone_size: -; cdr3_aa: CASSLAGVGNEQFF; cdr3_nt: TGTGCCAGCAGCCTAGCGGGAGTCGGCAATGAGCAGTTCTTC
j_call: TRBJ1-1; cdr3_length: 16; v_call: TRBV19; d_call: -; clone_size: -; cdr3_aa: CASSHRGGRMNTEAFF; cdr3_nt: TGTGCCAGTAGTCACCGTGGGGGGCGCATGAACACTGAAGCTTTCTTT
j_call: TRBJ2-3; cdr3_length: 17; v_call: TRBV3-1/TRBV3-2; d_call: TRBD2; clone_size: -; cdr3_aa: CASIRIRLAGDADTQYF; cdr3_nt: TGTGCCAGCATCCGGATTAGACTAGCGGGAGATGCAGATACGCAGTATTTT
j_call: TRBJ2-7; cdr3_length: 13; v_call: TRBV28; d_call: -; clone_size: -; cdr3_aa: CASTVRLRGEQYF; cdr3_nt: TGTGCCAGCACCGTTCGGTTACGTGGCGAGCAGTACTTC
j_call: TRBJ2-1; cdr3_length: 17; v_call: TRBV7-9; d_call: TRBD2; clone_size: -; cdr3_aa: CASSPPYRLAGGFEQFF; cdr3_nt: TGTGCCAGCAGCCCACCATACCGACTAGCGGGAGGTTTTGAGCAGTTCTTC
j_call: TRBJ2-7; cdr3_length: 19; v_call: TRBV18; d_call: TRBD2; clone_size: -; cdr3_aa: CASSPITHGSLAGVYEQYF; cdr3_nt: TGTGCCAGCTCACCCATCACCCATGGCTCTCTAGCGGGAGTCTACGAGCAGTACTTC
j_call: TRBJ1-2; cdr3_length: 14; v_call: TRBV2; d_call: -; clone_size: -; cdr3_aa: CASKDAGAFHGYTF; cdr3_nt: TGTGCCAGCAAAGACGCCGGGGCCTTTCATGGCTACACCTTC
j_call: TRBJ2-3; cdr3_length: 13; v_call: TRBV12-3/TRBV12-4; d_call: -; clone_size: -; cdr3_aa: CASSPGSIDTQYF; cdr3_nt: TGTGCCAGCAGCCCCGGGAGTATAGATACGCAGTATTTT